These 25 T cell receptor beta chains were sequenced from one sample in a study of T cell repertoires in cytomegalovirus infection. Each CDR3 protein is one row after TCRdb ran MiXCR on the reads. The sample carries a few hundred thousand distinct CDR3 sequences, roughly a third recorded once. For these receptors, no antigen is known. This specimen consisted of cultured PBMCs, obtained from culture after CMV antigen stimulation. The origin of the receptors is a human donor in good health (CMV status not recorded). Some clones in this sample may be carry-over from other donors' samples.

This CDR3 is CASSYSRTGRTEAFF. The CDR3, as DNA: TGTGCCAGCAGTTACTCCAGGACAGGGCGGACTGAAGCTTTCTTT. The chain employs TRBV28 and TRBJ1-1; 8 positions agree with TRBD1. CDR3 length equals 15 residues. Germline lookup yields CDR1 MDHEN and CDR2 SYDVKM. Trimming took 4 bases from V and 5 from J; bases not matched to a gene: 9.

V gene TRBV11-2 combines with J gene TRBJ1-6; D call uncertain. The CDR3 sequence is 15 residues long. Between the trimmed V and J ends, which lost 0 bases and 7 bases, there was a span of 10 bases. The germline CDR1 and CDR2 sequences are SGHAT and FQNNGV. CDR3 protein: CASSLDSWTNSPLHF. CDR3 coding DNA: TGTGCCAGCAGCTTAGACAGTTGGACGAATTCACCCCTCCACTTT.

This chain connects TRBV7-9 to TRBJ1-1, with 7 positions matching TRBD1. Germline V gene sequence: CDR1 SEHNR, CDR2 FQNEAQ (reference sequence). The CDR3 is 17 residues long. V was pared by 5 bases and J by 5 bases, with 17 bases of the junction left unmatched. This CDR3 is CASSLIQGWAMGTEAFF. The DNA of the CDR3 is TGTGCCAGCAGCCTGATACAGGGGTGGGCGATGGGGACTGAAGCTTTCTTT.

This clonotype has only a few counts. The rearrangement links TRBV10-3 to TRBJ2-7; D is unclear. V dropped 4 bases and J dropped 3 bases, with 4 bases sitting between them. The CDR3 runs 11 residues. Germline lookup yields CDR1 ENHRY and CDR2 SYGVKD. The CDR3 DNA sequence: TGTGCCATCAGTGGGGGCTACGAGCAGTACTTC. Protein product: CAISGGYEQYF.

Written as DNA, the CDR3 is TGCAGCGTTGTTCTAGTGGACAATGAGCAGTTCTTC. This sequence encodes CSVVLVDNEQFF. The V and J genes are TRBV29-1 and TRBJ2-1, with D unresolved. Trimming removed 4 bases from V and 5 bases from J, with 9 bases in between. The CDR3 consists of 12 residues. Germline V gives CDR1 SQVTM, CDR2 ANQGSEA.

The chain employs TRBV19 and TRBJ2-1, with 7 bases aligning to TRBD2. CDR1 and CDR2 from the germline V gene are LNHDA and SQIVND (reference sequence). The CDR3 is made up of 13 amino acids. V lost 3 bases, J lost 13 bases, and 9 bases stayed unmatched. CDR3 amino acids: CASSILSGEGQFF. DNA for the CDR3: TGTGCCAGTAGTATCCTGTCGGGGGAGGGACAGTTCTTC.

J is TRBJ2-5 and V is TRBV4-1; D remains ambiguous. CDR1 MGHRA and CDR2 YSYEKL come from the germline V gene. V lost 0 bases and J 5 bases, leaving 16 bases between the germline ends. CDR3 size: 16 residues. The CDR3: CASSQDLPDLGETQYF. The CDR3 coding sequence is TGCGCCAGCAGCCAAGATCTACCCGACCTGGGGGAGACCCAGTACTTC.

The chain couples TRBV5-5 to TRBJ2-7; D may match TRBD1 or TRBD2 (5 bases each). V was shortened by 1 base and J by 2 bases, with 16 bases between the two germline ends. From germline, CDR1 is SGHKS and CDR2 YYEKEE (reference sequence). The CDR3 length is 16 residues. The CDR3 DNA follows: TGTGCCAGCAGCTTGAACCACGGGACCGTCACCTACGAGCAGTACTTC. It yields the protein CASSLNHGTVTYEQYF.

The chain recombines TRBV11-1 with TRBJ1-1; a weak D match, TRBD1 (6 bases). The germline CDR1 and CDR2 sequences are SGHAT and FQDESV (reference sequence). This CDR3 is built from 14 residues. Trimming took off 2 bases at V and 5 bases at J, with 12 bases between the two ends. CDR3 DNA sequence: TGTGCCAGCAGCTTATTGGGGGCTGAGACTGAAGCTTTCTTT. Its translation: CASSLLGAETEAFF.

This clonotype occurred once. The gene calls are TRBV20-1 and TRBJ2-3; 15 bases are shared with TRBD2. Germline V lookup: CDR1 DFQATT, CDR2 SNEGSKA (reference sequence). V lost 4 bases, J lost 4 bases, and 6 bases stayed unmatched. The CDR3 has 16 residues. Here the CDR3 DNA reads TGCAGTGCTACAGGACTAGCGGGAGGGGTTGCAGATACGCAGTATTTT. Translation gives CSATGLAGGVADTQYF.

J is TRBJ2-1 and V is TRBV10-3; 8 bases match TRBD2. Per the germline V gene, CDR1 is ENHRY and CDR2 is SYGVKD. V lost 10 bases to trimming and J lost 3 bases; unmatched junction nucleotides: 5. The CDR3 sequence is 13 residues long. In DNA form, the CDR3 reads TGTGCCACCAGCGGGACTAGCTACAATGAGCAGTTCTTC. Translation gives CATSGTSYNEQFF.

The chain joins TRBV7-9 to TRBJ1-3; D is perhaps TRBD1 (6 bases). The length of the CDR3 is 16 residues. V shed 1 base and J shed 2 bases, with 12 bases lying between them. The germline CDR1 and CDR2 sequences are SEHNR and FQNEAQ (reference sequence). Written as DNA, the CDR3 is TGTGCCAGCAGCTTAGTTTCAGGGGCCCCTGGAAACACCATATATTTT. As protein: CASSLVSGAPGNTIYF.

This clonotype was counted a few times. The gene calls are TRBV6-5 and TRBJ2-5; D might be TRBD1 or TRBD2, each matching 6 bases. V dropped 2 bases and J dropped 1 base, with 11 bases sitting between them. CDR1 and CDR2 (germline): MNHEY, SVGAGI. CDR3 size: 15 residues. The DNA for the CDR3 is TGTGCCAGCAGTTACAATGGGGGGCCCCAAGAGACCCAGTACTTC. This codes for CASSYNGGPQETQYF.

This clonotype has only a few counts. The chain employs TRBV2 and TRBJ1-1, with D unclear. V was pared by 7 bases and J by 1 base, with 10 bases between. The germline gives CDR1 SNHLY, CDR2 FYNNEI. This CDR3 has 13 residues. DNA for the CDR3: TGTGCCAGCACCGATGAGGGGAACACTGAAGCTTTCTTT. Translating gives CASTDEGNTEAFF.

DNA of the CDR3: TGTGCCATCAGTGCCGGAGGAGGTCTCAACCGAGCTTTCTTT. It yields the protein CAISAGGGLNRAFF. The chain joins TRBV10-3 to TRBJ1-1; D is unresolved. The germline V gene has CDR1 ENHRY and CDR2 SYGVKD. This CDR3 is built from 14 residues. Trimming pared 4 bases from V and 10 bases from J, leaving 19 bases between.

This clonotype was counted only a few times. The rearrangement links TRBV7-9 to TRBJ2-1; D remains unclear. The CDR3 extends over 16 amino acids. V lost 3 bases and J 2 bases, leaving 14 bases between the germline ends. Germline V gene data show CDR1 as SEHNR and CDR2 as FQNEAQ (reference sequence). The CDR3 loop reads CASSFGSGVPYNEQFF. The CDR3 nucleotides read TGTGCCAGCAGCTTCGGTTCAGGAGTCCCCTACAATGAGCAGTTCTTC.

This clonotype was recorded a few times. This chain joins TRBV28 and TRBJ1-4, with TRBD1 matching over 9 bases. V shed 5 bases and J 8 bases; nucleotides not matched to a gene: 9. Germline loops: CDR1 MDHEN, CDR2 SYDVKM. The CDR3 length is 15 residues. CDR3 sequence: CASSDPGTGYEKLFF. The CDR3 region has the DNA TGTGCCAGCAGTGACCCCGGGACAGGGTACGAAAAACTGTTTTTT.

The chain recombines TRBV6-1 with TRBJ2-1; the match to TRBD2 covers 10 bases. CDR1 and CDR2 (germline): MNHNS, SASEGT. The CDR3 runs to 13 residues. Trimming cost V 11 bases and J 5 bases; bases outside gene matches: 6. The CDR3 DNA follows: TGTGCCGTCCGGACTAGCGGAGACAATGAGCAGTTCTTC. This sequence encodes CAVRTSGDNEQFF.

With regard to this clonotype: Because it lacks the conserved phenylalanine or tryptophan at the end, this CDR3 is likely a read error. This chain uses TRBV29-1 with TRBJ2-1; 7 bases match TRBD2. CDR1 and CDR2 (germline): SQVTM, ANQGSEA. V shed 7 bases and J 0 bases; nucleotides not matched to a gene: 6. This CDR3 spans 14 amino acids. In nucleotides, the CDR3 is TGCAGCGGGGGGGGGGAATACTCCTACAATGAGCAGTTCTTG. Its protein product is CSGGGEYSYNEQFL.

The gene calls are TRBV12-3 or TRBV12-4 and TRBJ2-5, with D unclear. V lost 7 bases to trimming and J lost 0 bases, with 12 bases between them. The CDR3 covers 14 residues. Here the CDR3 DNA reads TGTGCCAGCACGTCACGAGCGAACCAAGAGACCCAGTACTTC. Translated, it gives CASTSRANQETQYF.

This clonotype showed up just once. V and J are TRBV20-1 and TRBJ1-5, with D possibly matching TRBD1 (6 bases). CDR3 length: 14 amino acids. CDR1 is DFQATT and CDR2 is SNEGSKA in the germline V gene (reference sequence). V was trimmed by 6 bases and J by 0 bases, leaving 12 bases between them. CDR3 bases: TGCAGTGCCCAGGGGTCACATAGCAATCAGCCCCAGCATTTT. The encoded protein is CSAQGSHSNQPQHF.

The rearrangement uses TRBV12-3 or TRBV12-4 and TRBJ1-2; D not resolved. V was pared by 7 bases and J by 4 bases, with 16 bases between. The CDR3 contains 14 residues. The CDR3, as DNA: TGTGCCAGCACCGACGTCGGGGTTGGCTATGGCTACACCTTC. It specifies CASTDVGVGYGYTF.

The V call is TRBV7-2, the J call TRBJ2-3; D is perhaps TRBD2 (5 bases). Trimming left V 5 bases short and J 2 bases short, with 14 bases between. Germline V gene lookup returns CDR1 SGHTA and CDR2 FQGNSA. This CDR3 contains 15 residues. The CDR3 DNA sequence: TGTGCCAGCAGCATCAGCGGATTCGCCACAGATACGCAGTATTTT. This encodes CASSISGFATDTQYF.

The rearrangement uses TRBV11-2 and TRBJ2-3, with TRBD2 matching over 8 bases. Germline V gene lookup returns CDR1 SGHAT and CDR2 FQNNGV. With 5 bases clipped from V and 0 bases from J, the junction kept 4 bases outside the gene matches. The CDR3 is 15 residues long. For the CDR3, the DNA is TGTGCCAGCAGCCGTAGCGGGACTAGCACAGATACGCAGTATTTT. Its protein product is CASSRSGTSTDTQYF.

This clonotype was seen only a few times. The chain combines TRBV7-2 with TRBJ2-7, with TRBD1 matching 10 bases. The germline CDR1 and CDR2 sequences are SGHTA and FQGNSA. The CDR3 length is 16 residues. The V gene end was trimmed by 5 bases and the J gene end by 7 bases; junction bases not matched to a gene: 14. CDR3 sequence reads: CASSAQPGTGVGEQYV. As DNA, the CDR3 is TGTGCCAGCAGCGCGCAACCCGGGACAGGGGTGGGAGAGCAGTACGTC.